The 22 T cell receptor beta chains below all came from one sample that was sequenced in a study of blood T cells in healthy people across ages. The second PCR ran about 6 to 12 cycles with a sample-barcoded 5' primer and J-beta primers. TCRdb analysed the 5' RACE reads with MiXCR anew, one entry per CDR3 protein. The table includes over 1,500,000 distinct CDR3 sequences, 30% to 40% detected once. The specimen was blood. The source of these receptors is a human donor in good health.

The chain carries TRBV27 and TRBJ2-5; 8 bases map to TRBD1. V lost 6 bases, J lost 6 bases, and 9 bases stayed unmatched. The CDR3 covers 14 residues. Germline-derived CDR1 and CDR2 are MNHEY and SMNVEV (reference sequence). CDR3 nucleotide sequence: TGTGCCAGCAGCCTACTCCAGGGGGCAAAGACCCAGTACTTC. Translating it yields CASSLLQGAKTQYF.

The chain employs TRBV29-1 and TRBJ2-3, with D possibly matching TRBD2 (7 bases). This CDR3 contains 16 residues. Trimming shortened V by 4 bases and J by 1 base, and 18 bases separated the two germline ends. CDR1 and CDR2 from the germline V gene are SQVTM and ANQGSEA. The CDR3 reads CSVGAHGGPGTDTQYF. CDR3 sequence (DNA): TGCAGCGTTGGTGCCCACGGGGGGCCGGGCACAGATACGCAGTATTTT.

The V gene is TRBV7-9, the J gene TRBJ1-1, with 9 bases fitting TRBD1. Germline CDR1 and CDR2: SEHNR and FQNEAQ (reference sequence). J lost 4 bases, V lost 6 bases, and 12 bases had no gene match. This CDR3 region has 16 residues. This chain's CDR3 is CASRPRQGGRSTEAFF. CDR3 bases: TGTGCCAGCAGACCTCGACAGGGGGGAAGGAGCACTGAAGCTTTCTTT.

The V call is TRBV7-3, the J call TRBJ2-4; D is perhaps TRBD1 or TRBD2 (6 bases each). The germline V and J ends were trimmed by 5 bases and 13 bases, with 21 bases remaining between them. Per germline, CDR1 SGHTA and CDR2 FQGTGA. The CDR3 consists of 14 residues. CDR3 DNA: TGTGCCAGCAGCCTATACAGGGAAACGGGGGAGCAGTACTTC. This encodes CASSLYRETGEQYF.

The rearrangement uses TRBV7-2 and TRBJ1-1, with D possibly being TRBD1 (5 bases). Germline CDR1 is SGHTA and CDR2 is FQGNSA. The CDR3 is made up of 14 amino acids. The V gene lost 1 base and the J gene lost 7 bases, with 13 bases spanning the gap. The CDR3 region is CASSLGGGLGEAFF. The CDR3 coding sequence is TGTGCCAGCAGCTTAGGGGGGGGATTGGGTGAAGCTTTCTTT.

The chain couples TRBV6-5 to TRBJ1-1; D remains ambiguous. The germline gives CDR1 MNHEY, CDR2 SVGAGI. With 5 bases removed from V and 8 bases from J, the gap between germline ends came to 18 bases. The CDR3 contains 14 residues. The DNA of the CDR3 is TGTGCCAGCAGTCGACTGACAATGACCCGGGAAGCTTTCTTT. It specifies CASSRLTMTREAFF.

This clonotype occurred a few times. V and J are TRBV4-3 and TRBJ2-2, with D unresolved. Trimming took 0 bases from V and 2 from J, leaving 10 bases between them. From germline, CDR1 is LGHNA and CDR2 YSLEER. This CDR3 has 16 residues. CDR3 protein: CASSQDFHSNTGELFF. The DNA of the CDR3 is TGCGCCAGCAGCCAAGATTTTCACAGCAACACCGGGGAGCTGTTTTTT.

The chain combines TRBV24-1 with TRBJ2-1; D is unclear. The V end lost 0 bases, the J end lost 2 bases, and 4 bases lay between the germline ends. The CDR3 totals 14 residues. CDR1 and CDR2 (germline): KGHDR, SFDVKD. The CDR3 DNA reads TGTGCCACCAGTGATTTGGACCCCTACAATGAGCAGTTCTTC. Amino acid sequence: CATSDLDPYNEQFF.

V gene TRBV9 combines with J gene TRBJ2-5, with D possibly matching TRBD1 (5 bases). Germline CDR1 reads SGDLS; CDR2 reads YYNGEE. This CDR3 comprises 15 residues. Between the trimmed V and J ends, which lost 3 bases and 1 base, there was a span of 13 bases. The CDR3 DNA reads as TGTGCCAGCAGCGCCTTGACAGAGTCCCAAGAGACCCAGTACTTC. It codes for CASSALTESQETQYF.

This chain uses TRBV11-3 with TRBJ2-1; possible D gene TRBD1, 6 bases. Looked up from germline, CDR1 is SGHNT and CDR2 is YENEEA. CDR3 length: 15 amino acids. The V end lost 6 bases, the J end lost 3 bases, and 15 bases lay between the germline ends. The DNA of the CDR3 is TGTGCCAGCAGTTTTCGGACAGATTACTACAATGAGCAGTTCTTC. It translates to CASSFRTDYYNEQFF. Based on the CDR3 plus reference TRBV11-3 and TRBJ2-1, the full variable domain is EAGVVQSPRYKIIEKKQPVAFWCNPISGHNTLYWYLQNLGQGPELLIRYENEEAVDDSQLPKDRFSAERLKGVDSTLKIQPAELGDSAVYLCASSFRTDYYNEQFFGPGTRLTVL.

V and J are TRBV7-2 and TRBJ2-3; the D gene could be TRBD1 or TRBD2 (5 bases each). CDR3 length: 16 amino acids. CDR1 SGHTA and CDR2 FQGNSA come from the germline V gene. V dropped 0 bases and J dropped 4 bases, with 14 bases sitting between them. The CDR3 protein is CASSLAPGRRADTQYF. The CDR3 coding sequence is TGTGCCAGCAGCTTAGCGCCGGGACGTCGCGCAGATACGCAGTATTTT. The entire variable domain, with the rest obtained from reference TRBV7-2 and TRBJ2-3, is as follows: GAGVSQSPSNKVTEKGKDVELRCDPISGHTALYWYRQSLGQGLEFLIYFQGNSAPDKSGLPSDRFSAERTGGSVSTLTIQRTQQEDSAVYLCASSLAPGRRADTQYFGPGTRLTVL.

This clonotype was detected a few times. The V call is TRBV7-3, the J call TRBJ2-2, with D hard to call. Trimming cost V 5 bases and J 8 bases, with 15 bases left between them. Germline V gives CDR1 SGHTA, CDR2 FQGTGA. The CDR3 has 14 residues. The CDR3 is CASSQSTGRGELFF. CDR3 nucleotides: TGTGCCAGCAGCCAATCCACCGGAAGGGGGGAGCTGTTTTTT.

A note on this clonotype: The junction departs from the called germline gene at one end, perhaps through a read error. The rearrangement joins TRBV6-1 to TRBJ1-1; D perhaps matches TRBD1 (5 bases). The length of the CDR3 is 15 residues. Looked up from germline, CDR1 is MNHNS and CDR2 is SASEGT. CDR3: CASRQLTQGGTEVFF. The CDR3 bases are TGTGCCAGCAGACAACTCACCCAGGGCGGTACTGAAGTTTTCTTT.

The V and J genes are TRBV15 and TRBJ1-1; TRBD1 might be the D (5 bases). Deletions cut 4 bases from V and 2 bases from J, with 8 bases between. The CDR3 is made up of 13 amino acids. Germline assignment: CDR1 LNHNV and CDR2 YYDKDF (reference sequence). The CDR3 nucleotides read TGTGCCACCAGCACCACAGGTAACACTGAAGCTTTCTTT. Residues: CATSTTGNTEAFF.

This chain joins TRBV28 and TRBJ2-7; D is possibly TRBD1 or TRBD2 (5 bases each). The J call is in doubt because the DNA end fits TRBJ2-5 better. This CDR3 has 15 residues. CDR1 and CDR2 from the germline V gene are MDHEN and SYDVKM. The CDR3 is CASSPRGRGSRTQYF. The CDR3 nucleotides are TGTGCCAGCAGTCCACGGGGACGGGGCTCACGGACCCAGTACTTC.

V usage is TRBV6-2 or TRBV6-3 and J usage is TRBJ2-3; D is possibly TRBD2 (7 bases). The germline CDR1 and CDR2 sequences are MNHEY and SVGEGT. This CDR3 has 14 residues. Trimming shortened V by 6 bases and J by 4 bases, and 14 bases separated the two germline ends. Here the CDR3 reads CASRRPGGADTQYF. Written as DNA, the CDR3 is TGTGCCAGCAGGAGGCCGGGGGGCGCAGATACGCAGTATTTT.

With regard to this clonotype: The junction departs from the called germline gene at one end, perhaps through a read error. The chain uses TRBV7-7 and TRBJ2-5, with unresolved D. The CDR3 spans 15 residues. CDR1 is SSHAT and CDR2 is FNYEAQ in the germline V gene (reference sequence). CDR3: CASSPRTEPQGTQYF. The DNA for the CDR3 is TGTGCTAGCAGCCCAAGGACGGAACCCCAAGGGACCCAGTACTTC.

The chain has TRBV4-1 and TRBJ1-5; weak D call: TRBD1 (5 bases). Trimming removed 1 base at V and 10 bases at J, with 11 bases between. The CDR3 has 13 amino acids. Germline V gene data show CDR1 as MGHRA and CDR2 as YSYEKL. This CDR3 is CASSQGGGEPQHF. CDR3 DNA: TGCGCCAGCAGCCAAGGAGGAGGGGAACCCCAGCATTTT.

To note about this clonotype: The junction differs from germline at one of its ends, possibly a read error. This rearrangement joins TRBV10-3 to TRBJ2-1; 7 bases align to TRBD2. The CDR3 contains 14 residues. Germline V gives CDR1 ENHRY, CDR2 SYGVKD. Here the CDR3 reads CTISVSGVLNEQFF. The CDR3 DNA reads TGTACCATCAGTGTGAGCGGGGTCCTCAATGAGCAGTTCTTC.

As concerns this clonotype: One junction end does not reproduce the germline sequence, and a read error may be involved. The V and J genes are TRBV12-3 or TRBV12-4 and TRBJ1-3, with D perhaps TRBD1 (5 bases). This CDR3 is built from 14 residues. The CDR3 bases are TGTGCCGGCAGGGTCCCAGGCTCTGGAAACACCATATATTTT. Translating it yields CAGRVPGSGNTIYF.

This chain links TRBV7-2 with TRBJ1-5; 8 positions match TRBD1. From germline, CDR1 is SGHTA and CDR2 FQGNSA. This CDR3 is 15 amino acids long. V dropped 5 bases and J dropped 5; count of bases not matched to a gene: 8. CDR3 bases: TGTGCCAGCAGCCGACGGACAGGGATAGATCAGCCCCAGCATTTT. It codes for CASSRRTGIDQPQHF.

This clonotype was recorded at least ten times. The gene calls are TRBV20-1 and TRBJ1-4; perhaps TRBD1 as D (6 bases). CDR3 length equals 15 residues. CDR1 DFQATT and CDR2 SNEGSKA come from the germline V gene (reference sequence). Trimming left V 3 bases short and J 3 bases short, with 14 bases between. In nucleotides, the CDR3 is TGCAGTGCTAGTGAAGGGGGAGTGTCTAATGAAAAACTGTTTTTT. This gives the protein CSASEGGVSNEKLFF.